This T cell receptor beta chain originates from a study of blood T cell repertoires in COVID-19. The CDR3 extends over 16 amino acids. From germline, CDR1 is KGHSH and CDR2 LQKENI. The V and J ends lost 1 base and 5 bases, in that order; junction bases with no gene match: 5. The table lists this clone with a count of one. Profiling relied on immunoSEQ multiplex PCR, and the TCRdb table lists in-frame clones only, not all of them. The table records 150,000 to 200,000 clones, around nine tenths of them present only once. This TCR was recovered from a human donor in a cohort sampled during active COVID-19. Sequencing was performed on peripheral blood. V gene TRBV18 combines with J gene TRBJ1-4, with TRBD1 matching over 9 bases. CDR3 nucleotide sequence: TGTGCCAGCTCACCACTTCGGGACAGGGCGAATGAAAAACTGTTTTTT. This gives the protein CASSPLRDRANEKLFF.